Following are 12 T cell receptor beta chains from one sample sequenced in a study of shared clonotypes between healthy human individuals. This table comes from immunoSEQ multiplex PCR, and its TCRdb copy is limited to in-frame clones, with some not included. The sample records roughly 1,600,000 clones, approximately 98.5% being singletons. Sequencing used naive CD4+ T cells sorted from blood. The subset was: CD45RA+ positively selected. Receptors originate from a man aged 30 to 39 in good health.

This chain links TRBV9 with TRBJ2-5, with 9 bases that match TRBD2. J was trimmed by 2 bases and V by 3 bases; bases with no gene match: 8. The CDR3 is 16 residues long. Germline V gene sequence: CDR1 SGDLS, CDR2 YYNGEE. The CDR3 DNA reads as TGTGCCAGCAGCGGATCCAGCGGGGGGCTTCAAGAGACCCAGTACTTC. Translated: CASSGSSGGLQETQYF. Using reference TRBV9 and TRBJ2-5 for the parts outside the CDR3, the full variable domain is DSGVTQTPKHLITATGQRVTLRCSPRSGDLSVYWYQQSLDQGLQFLIQYYNGEERAKGNILERFSAQQFPDLHSELNLSSLELGDSALYFCASSGSSGGLQETQYFGPGTRLLVL.

In its sample, this clone was seen once. J is TRBJ1-2 and V is TRBV7-9; TRBD1 matches at 7 bases. With 4 bases clipped from V and 6 bases from J, the junction kept 8 bases outside the gene matches. The CDR3 contains 14 residues. The germline V gene has CDR1 SEHNR and CDR2 FQNEAQ (reference sequence). The CDR3 DNA reads as TGTGCCAGCAGCTACCCCGGGACAGAGAATGGCTACACCTTC. Encoded protein: CASSYPGTENGYTF. Combining the CDR3 with reference TRBV7-9 and TRBJ1-2 gives the whole variable domain DTGVSQNPRHKITKRGQNVTFRCDPISEHNRLYWYRQTLGQGPEFLTYFQNEAQLEKSRLLSDRFSAERPKGSFSTLEIQRTEQGDSAMYLCASSYPGTENGYTFGSGTRLTVV.

The sample holds one count of this clone. The V gene is TRBV7-2, the J gene TRBJ2-3; D is perhaps TRBD2 (5 bases). The CDR3 is 14 amino acids. Per germline, CDR1 SGHTA and CDR2 FQGNSA. V lost 5 bases and J 4 bases, leaving 13 bases between the germline ends. CDR3 in amino acids: CASSVLAVADTQYF. CDR3 nucleotide sequence: TGTGCCAGCAGCGTTCTAGCCGTCGCAGATACGCAGTATTTT.

The genes are TRBV7-9 and TRBJ2-1; D not certain. V was trimmed by 5 bases and J by 8 bases, leaving 16 bases between them. The V gene's germline CDR1 is SEHNR and CDR2 FQNEAQ (reference sequence). The CDR3 spans 14 residues. This CDR3 reads CASSIQDGPYEQFF. As DNA, the CDR3 is TGTGCCAGCAGCATCCAGGACGGGCCCTATGAGCAGTTCTTC.

Remarks on this clone: The identical CDR3 is also encoded by other nucleotide sequences in the sample. CDR3 in amino acids: CASRRQGSYEQYF. The CDR3 DNA follows: TGTGCCAGCAGAAGACAGGGCTCCTACGAGCAGTACTTC. The rearrangement uses TRBV6-6 and TRBJ2-7, with 7 bases identical to TRBD1. This CDR3 comprises 13 residues. Germline V gene sequence: CDR1 MNHNY, CDR2 SVGAGI (reference sequence). V shed 6 bases and J 0 bases; nucleotides not matched to a gene: 2.

This clone was picked up one time. V and J are TRBV27 and TRBJ1-5; D remains ambiguous. V dropped 2 bases and J dropped 0 bases, with 5 bases sitting between them. The germline V gene encodes CDR1 MNHEY and CDR2 SMNVEV (reference sequence). The CDR3 is made up of 14 amino acids. CDR3 bases: TGTGCCAGCAGTTTACGCTATAGCAATCAGCCCCAGCATTTT. This sequence encodes CASSLRYSNQPQHF.

The V gene is TRBV11-3, the J gene TRBJ2-5, with D uncertain. This CDR3 spans 13 amino acids. V was clipped by 5 bases and J by 5 bases, with 12 bases between them. Germline CDR1 and CDR2: SGHNT and YENEEA. The CDR3 is CASSPGASETQYF. For the CDR3, the DNA is TGTGCCAGCAGCCCCGGCGCTAGTGAGACCCAGTACTTC.

The table lists this clone with a count of one. V usage is TRBV11-2 and J usage is TRBJ2-1; TRBD2 is a possible D gene (5 bases). V was clipped by 6 bases and J by 5 bases, with 23 bases between them. The CDR3 totals 17 residues. Germline loops: CDR1 SGHAT, CDR2 FQNNGV. The CDR3 loop is CASSANLLASHNNEQFF. Here the CDR3 DNA reads TGTGCCAGCAGTGCTAATCTCTTGGCTAGCCATAACAATGAGCAGTTCTTC. Filled out from reference TRBV11-2 and TRBJ2-1, the complete variable domain reads EAGVAQSPRYKIIEKRQSVAFWCNPISGHATLYWYQQILGQGPKLLIQFQNNGVVDDSQLPKDRFSAERLKGVDSTLKIQPAKLEDSAVYLCASSANLLASHNNEQFFGPGTRLTVL.

The chain has TRBV6-5 and TRBJ2-7; D perhaps matches TRBD1 (5 bases). This CDR3 region has 14 residues. Germline V lookup: CDR1 MNHEY, CDR2 SVGAGI. V was pared by 0 bases and J by 1 base, with 7 bases between. CDR3 sequence reads: CASSYSDTSYEQYF. The CDR3 region has the DNA TGTGCCAGCAGTTACTCGGACACTTCCTACGAGCAGTACTTC.

The CDR3 sequence is CASSLQGLQPQHF. The CDR3 DNA sequence: TGCGCCAGCAGCTTACAGGGGCTCCAGCCCCAGCATTTT. The rearrangement joins TRBV5-1 to TRBJ1-5, with 7 bases that match TRBD1. There are 13 residues in the CDR3. With V trimmed by 2 bases and J by 7 bases, 3 bases remained unmatched. Germline-derived CDR1 and CDR2 are SGHRS and YFSETQ.

The CDR3 region is CASSLPGLRYNEQFF. CDR3 nucleotides: TGTGCCAGCAGCCTCCCGGGACTACGCTACAATGAGCAGTTCTTC. The chain uses TRBV7-2 and TRBJ2-1; TRBD2 aligns across 7 bases. V shed 5 bases and J 3 bases; nucleotides not matched to a gene: 7. CDR1 is SGHTA, CDR2 FQGNSA, per germline. The CDR3 sequence is 15 residues long.

V is TRBV6-6 and J is TRBJ2-7; D is possibly TRBD2 (7 bases). This CDR3 comprises 14 residues. Germline V gene lookup returns CDR1 MNHNY and CDR2 SVGAGI (reference sequence). V was pared by 2 bases and J by 6 bases, with 14 bases between. The CDR3 sequence is CASSYQRGGAEQYF. The CDR3 region has the DNA TGTGCCAGCAGTTACCAGAGGGGGGGCGCCGAGCAGTACTTC.